This record covers a single T cell receptor (beta chain). Patients in Seattle were enrolled during active infection, then followed longitudinally. Authors' analysis steps: Estimation of nucleated cell counts was performed using reference gene primer amplification. Clones were read by immunoSEQ multiplex PCR, and TCRdb kept only the in-frame ones, dropping some. V and J calls and clone size follow that table, whereas D and trimming were derived from the DNA. Found here are roughly 120,000 clones, roughly 89% of them singletons; the top ten hold roughly 4%. The data are from a study of blood T cell repertoires in COVID-19. Overall study context: PBMCs, B-cell-depleted T cells, or T cells were the source of the cDNA or gDNA that made up the material.

This clonotype originated in an older woman with COVID-19, enrolled during active disease. Source material: peripheral blood.

CDR3 sequence: CASSLAGGPEQFF. The CDR3 DNA reads TGTGCCAGCAGCTTAGCGGGGGGGCCTGAGCAGTTCTTC. The genes are TRBV7-9 and TRBJ2-1; D possibly corresponds to TRBD2 (7 bases). The V gene's germline CDR1 is SEHNR and CDR2 FQNEAQ (reference sequence). The ends were cut back, 0 bases at V and 9 bases at J, with 9 bases in the middle. The CDR3 is made up of 13 amino acids.